These 3 T cell receptor beta chains share one sample of origin, sequenced in a study of beta chain features in type 1 diabetes. Findings and limits, study-wide: A moderate, significant TCRB CDR3 shortening appeared in type 1 diabetes across four CD4+ subsets.

Expressed TCRB transcripts were sequenced because the isolated RNA had all been reverse transcribed beforehand. The assay was immunoSEQ multiplex PCR, and TCRdb's table has in-frame clones only and misses some. The profile shows approximately 52,000 clones, roughly 63% of them singletons. Their specific antigens are unknown. The sequenced sample consisted of stem cell memory CD4+ T cells from blood. All receptors derive from a young woman with type 1 diabetes.

The chain is built from TRBV6-5 and TRBJ2-5; D is undetermined. Germline values: CDR1 MNHEY, CDR2 SVGAGI. The CDR3 is 14 residues long. The ends were cut back, 0 bases at V and 3 bases at J, with 8 bases in the middle. DNA for the CDR3: TGTGCCAGCAGTTACTCGAGACTGAAAGAGACCCAGTACTTC. It translates to CASSYSRLKETQYF.

V is TRBV5-1 and J is TRBJ2-1; 10 bases map to TRBD2. This CDR3 is built from 18 residues. Germline CDR1 and CDR2: SGHRS and YFSETQ. The J segment lost 0 bases and the V segment lost 0 bases, leaving 6 bases of the junction unmatched. CDR3 loop: CASSLGASGGSSYNEQFF. The CDR3 DNA reads as TGCGCCAGCAGCTTGGGTGCTAGCGGGGGCAGCTCCTACAATGAGCAGTTCTTC. Variable domain in full (rest from reference TRBV5-1 and TRBJ2-1): KAGVTQTPRYLIKTRGQQVTLSCSPISGHRSVSWYQQTPGQGLQFLFEYFSETQRNKGNFPGRFSGRQFSNSRSEMNVSTLELGDSALYLCASSLGASGGSSYNEQFFGPGTRLTVL.

The V gene is TRBV19, the J gene TRBJ2-7; D may be TRBD1 (5 bases). The V end was cut by 3 bases, the J end by 4 bases, with 16 bases between. The CDR3 is 15 residues long. CDR1 LNHDA and CDR2 SQIVND come from the germline V gene (reference sequence). The DNA of the CDR3 is TGTGCCAGTAGTATGGGGCCGGATCGCGCGTACGAGCAGTACTTC. Residues: CASSMGPDRAYEQYF.